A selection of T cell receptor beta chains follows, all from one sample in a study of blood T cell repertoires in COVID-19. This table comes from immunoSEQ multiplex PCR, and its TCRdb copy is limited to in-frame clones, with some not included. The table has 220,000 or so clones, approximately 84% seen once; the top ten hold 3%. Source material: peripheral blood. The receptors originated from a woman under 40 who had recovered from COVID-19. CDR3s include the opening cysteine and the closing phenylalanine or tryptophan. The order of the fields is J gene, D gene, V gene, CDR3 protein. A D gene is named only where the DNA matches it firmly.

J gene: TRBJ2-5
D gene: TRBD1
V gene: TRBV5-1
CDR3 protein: CASSLATGGETQYF

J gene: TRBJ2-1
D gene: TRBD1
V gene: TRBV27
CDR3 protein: CASSLLGQRWDEFF

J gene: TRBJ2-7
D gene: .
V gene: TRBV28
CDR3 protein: CASSWGSYEQYF

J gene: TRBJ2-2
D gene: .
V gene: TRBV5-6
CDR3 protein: CASSSVRFGQIYTGELFF

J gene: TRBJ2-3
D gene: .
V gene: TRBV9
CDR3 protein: CASKGGFSTDTQYF

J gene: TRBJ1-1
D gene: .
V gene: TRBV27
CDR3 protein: CASSPPHRIRGRTEAFF

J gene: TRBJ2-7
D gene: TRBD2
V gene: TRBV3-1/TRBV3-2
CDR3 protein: CASSQSWGGRPDEQYF

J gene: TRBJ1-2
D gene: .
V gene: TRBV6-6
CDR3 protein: CASSHTANYGYTF

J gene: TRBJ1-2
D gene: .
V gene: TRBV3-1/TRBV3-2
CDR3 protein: CASSQGPFGGYTF

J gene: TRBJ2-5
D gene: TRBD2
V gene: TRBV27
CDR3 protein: CASSLFHSGLGAEPTQYF

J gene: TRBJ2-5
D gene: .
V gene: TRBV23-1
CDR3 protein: CASSQSRTGSETQYF

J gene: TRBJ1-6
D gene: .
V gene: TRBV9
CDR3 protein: CASSVSGGGMNSPLHF

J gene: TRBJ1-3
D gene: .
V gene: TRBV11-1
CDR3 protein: CASTDLYSGNTIYF

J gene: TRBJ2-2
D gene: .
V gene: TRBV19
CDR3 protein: CASTVRTGELFF

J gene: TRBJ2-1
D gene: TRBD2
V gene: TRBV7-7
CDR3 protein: CASSLRLAGGDEQFF

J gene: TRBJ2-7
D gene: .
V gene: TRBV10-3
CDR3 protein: CAIGGVYYEQYF

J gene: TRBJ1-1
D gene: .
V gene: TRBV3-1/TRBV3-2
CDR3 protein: CASSQDGNRGITEAFF

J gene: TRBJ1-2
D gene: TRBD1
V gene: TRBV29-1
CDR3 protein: CSTGGQGNYGYTF

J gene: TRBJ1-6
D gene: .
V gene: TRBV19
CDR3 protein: CASRGSLNSPLHF

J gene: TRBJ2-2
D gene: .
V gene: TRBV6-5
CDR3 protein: CASSYSRSGELFF

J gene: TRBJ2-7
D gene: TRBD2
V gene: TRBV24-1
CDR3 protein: CATSDPGLAHEQYF

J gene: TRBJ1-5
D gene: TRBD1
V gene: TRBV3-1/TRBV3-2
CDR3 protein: CASSQGQGEGQPQHF

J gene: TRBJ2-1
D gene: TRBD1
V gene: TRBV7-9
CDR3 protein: CASSFCDPRGPKNYNEQFF

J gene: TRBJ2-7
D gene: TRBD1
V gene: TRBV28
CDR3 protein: CASSLRDRSPEQYF

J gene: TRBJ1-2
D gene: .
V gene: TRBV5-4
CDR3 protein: CASSLDRTNYGYTF

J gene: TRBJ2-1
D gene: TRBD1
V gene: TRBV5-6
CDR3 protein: CASSPRDRVYHNEQFF

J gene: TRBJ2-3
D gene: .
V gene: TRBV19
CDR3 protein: CASSMGQSTDTQYF

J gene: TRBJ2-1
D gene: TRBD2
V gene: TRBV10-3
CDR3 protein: CAISGSGRPLYNEQFF

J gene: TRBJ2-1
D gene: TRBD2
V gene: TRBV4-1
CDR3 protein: CASSQLAGPDLDEQFF

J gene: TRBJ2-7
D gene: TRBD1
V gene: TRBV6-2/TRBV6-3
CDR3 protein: CASSYSRDREDSYEQYF

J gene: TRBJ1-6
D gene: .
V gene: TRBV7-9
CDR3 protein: CASSSQGGNSPLHF

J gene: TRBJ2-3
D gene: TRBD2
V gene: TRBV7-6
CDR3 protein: CASRPLAGITDTQYF

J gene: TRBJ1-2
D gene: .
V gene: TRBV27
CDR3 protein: CASTGDRFGYGYTF

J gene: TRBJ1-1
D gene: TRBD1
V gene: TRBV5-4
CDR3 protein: CASSLPGQVGAEAFF

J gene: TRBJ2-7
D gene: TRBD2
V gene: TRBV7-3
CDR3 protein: CASSLKAGGDVEQYF

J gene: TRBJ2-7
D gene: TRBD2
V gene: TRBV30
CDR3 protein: CAWSPWASGFEQYF

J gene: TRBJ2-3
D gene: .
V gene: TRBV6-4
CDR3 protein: CASSDQGQRTDTQYF

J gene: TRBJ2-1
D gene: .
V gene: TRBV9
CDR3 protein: CASSAPGVPESSYNEQFF

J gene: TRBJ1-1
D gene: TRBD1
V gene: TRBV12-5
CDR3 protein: CASGLFSGTGVLHTEAFF

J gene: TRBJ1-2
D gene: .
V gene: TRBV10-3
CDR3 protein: CAISADSNYGYTF

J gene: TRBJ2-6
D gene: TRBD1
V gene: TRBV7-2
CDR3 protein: CASSLNPTGTGANVLTF

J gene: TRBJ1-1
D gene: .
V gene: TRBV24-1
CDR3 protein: CATSDFRDTEAFF

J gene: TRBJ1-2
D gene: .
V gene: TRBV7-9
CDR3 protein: CASSSRRDYGYTF

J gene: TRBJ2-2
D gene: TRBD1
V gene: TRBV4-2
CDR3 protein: CASSQKGAANTGELFF

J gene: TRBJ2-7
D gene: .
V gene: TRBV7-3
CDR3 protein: CASSSYGGNSYEQYF

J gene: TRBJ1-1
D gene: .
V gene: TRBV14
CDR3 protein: CASSQVSFMNTEAFF

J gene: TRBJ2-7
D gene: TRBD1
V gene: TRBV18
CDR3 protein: CASSPSQGAWEQYF

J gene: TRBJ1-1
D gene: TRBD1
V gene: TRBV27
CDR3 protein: CASRPGTGSTEAFF

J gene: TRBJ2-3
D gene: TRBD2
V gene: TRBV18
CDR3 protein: CATGLAATDTQYF

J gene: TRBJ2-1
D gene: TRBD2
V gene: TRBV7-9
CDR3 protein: CASSSGGLADSSYNEQFF

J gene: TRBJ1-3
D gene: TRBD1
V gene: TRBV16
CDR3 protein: CASSRNRGRGNTIYF

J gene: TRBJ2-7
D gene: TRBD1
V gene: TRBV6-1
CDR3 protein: CASSELGTGYKYEQYF

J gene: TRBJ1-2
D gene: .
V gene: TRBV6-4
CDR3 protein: CASRSDRNYGYTF

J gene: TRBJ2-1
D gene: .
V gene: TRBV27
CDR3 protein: CASRSGAGNNEQFF

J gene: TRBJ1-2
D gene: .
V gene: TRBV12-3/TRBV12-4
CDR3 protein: CASSPQVGYGYTF